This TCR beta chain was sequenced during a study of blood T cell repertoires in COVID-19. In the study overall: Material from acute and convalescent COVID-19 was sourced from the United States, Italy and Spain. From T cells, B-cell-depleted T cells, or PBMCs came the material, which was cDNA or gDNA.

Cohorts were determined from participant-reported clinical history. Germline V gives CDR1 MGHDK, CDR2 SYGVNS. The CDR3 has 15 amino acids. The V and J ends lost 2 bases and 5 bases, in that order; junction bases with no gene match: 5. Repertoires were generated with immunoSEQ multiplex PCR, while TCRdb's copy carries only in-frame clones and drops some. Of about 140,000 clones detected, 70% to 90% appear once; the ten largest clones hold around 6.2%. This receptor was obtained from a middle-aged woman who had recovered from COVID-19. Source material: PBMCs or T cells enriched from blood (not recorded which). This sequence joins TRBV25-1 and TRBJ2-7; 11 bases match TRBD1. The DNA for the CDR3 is TGTGCCAGCAGTGAAATTGGACAGGGGGCCCACGAGCAGTACTTC. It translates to CASSEIGQGAHEQYF.